Listed here are 13 T cell receptor beta chains from one sample, sequenced in a study of blood T cell repertoires in COVID-19. Profiled with immunoSEQ multiplex PCR; TCRdb holds only in-frame clones, not every one. In the table there are 120,000 or so clones, about 83% of which are singletons. Material for sequencing was peripheral blood. The receptors were sampled from an older man with acute or convalescent COVID-19.

V and J are TRBV27 and TRBJ2-3, with 7 bases fitting TRBD2. Trimming took 5 bases from V and 0 from J; bases not matched to a gene: 11. The CDR3 consists of 17 residues. The germline CDR1 and CDR2 sequences are MNHEY and SMNVEV (reference sequence). In DNA form, the CDR3 reads TGTGCCAGCAGTCGCCTGGCGGGGACTACTAGCACAGATACGCAGTATTTT. This sequence encodes CASSRLAGTTSTDTQYF.

This clone was seen more than once but under ten times. The genes are TRBV5-1 and TRBJ2-1, with 13 bases lining up with TRBD2. This CDR3 has 17 residues. J lost 6 bases, V lost 1 base, and 7 bases had no gene match. The germline V gene encodes CDR1 SGHRS and CDR2 YFSETQ. The CDR3 bases are TGCGCCAGCAGCTTGTCCTATGGGACTAGCGGGATCAATGAGCAGTTCTTC. This codes for CASSLSYGTSGINEQFF.

This clone was observed a single time. The genes are TRBV21-1 and TRBJ2-7; the tabulated D call, TRBD2, remains unverified against the DNA. TRBV21-1 has pseudogene status. The CDR3 covers 15 residues. CDR3 in amino acids: CASSPPSTRDYEQYF. The CDR3 DNA sequence: TGTGCCAGCAGCCCCCCCTCGACTAGAGACTACGAGCAGTACTTC.

The chain joins TRBV7-9 to TRBJ2-7, with 9 nucleotides matching TRBD1. V lost 5 bases and J lost 4; bases outside the gene matches: 6. Germline V gene lookup returns CDR1 SEHNR and CDR2 FQNEAQ (reference sequence). The CDR3 is 14 amino acids. The CDR3 coding sequence is TGTGCCAGCAGCCCATCCGGGACAGGGTACGAGCAGTACTTC. This gives the protein CASSPSGTGYEQYF.

This chain uses TRBV7-2 with TRBJ2-3, with a weak D call TRBD2 (7 bases). Germline V gene sequence: CDR1 SGHTA, CDR2 FQGNSA. The CDR3 covers 15 residues. Trimming removed 6 bases at V and 4 bases at J, with 17 bases between. The CDR3 DNA sequence: TGTGCCAGCAGTTTGAGGGGGGGGGCCCCAGATACGCAGTATTTT. Protein product: CASSLRGGAPDTQYF.

The chain is built from TRBV5-4 and TRBJ1-1, with TRBD1 identical over 9 bases. There are 16 residues in the CDR3. Germline values: CDR1 SGHNT, CDR2 YYREEE (reference sequence). The ends lost 2 bases at V and 2 bases at J; junction bases unmatched: 7. CDR3 coding DNA: TGTGCCAGCAGCTTACCGGGACAGGGATATAACACTGAAGCTTTCTTT. It is translated as CASSLPGQGYNTEAFF. Variable domain in full (rest from reference TRBV5-4 and TRBJ1-1): ETGVTQSPTHLIKTRGQQVTLRCSSQSGHNTVSWYQQALGQGPQFIFQYYREEENGRGNFPPRFSGLQFPNYSSELNVNALELDDSALYLCASSLPGQGYNTEAFFGQGTRLTVV.

This sequence joins TRBV27 and TRBJ2-7, with 7 nucleotides matching TRBD1. The junction had 2 bases not matched to a gene; V was cut back by 6 bases and J by 3 bases. There are 12 residues in the CDR3. Germline V gives CDR1 MNHEY, CDR2 SMNVEV (reference sequence). CDR3 coding DNA: TGTGCCAGCAGGAACAGGGGCTACGAGCAGTACTTC. This codes for CASRNRGYEQYF.

This clone has only one observation. The chain couples TRBV27 to TRBJ2-5; the match to TRBD2 covers 8 bases. The germline V gene encodes CDR1 MNHEY and CDR2 SMNVEV (reference sequence). The CDR3 is 18 residues long. Germline trimming cut 6 bases from V and 3 bases from J; bases unmatched to any gene: 18. The CDR3 DNA reads as TGTGCCAGCAGGCAGTTCTGGCTTGGCGGGGGGTTCGAAGAGACCCAGTACTTC. It specifies CASRQFWLGGGFEETQYF.

This chain uses TRBV28 with TRBJ1-2; D is ambiguous. The germline V gene encodes CDR1 MDHEN and CDR2 SYDVKM. Between the trimmed V and J ends, which lost 10 bases and 8 bases, there was a span of 14 bases. The CDR3 loop spans 11 amino acids. The CDR3 loop is CAIGRIQGYTF. CDR3 DNA: TGTGCCATTGGTAGGATACAGGGCTACACCTTC.

The V and J genes are TRBV4-1 and TRBJ2-1; 8 nucleotides align to TRBD2. Per germline, CDR1 MGHRA and CDR2 YSYEKL. The junction had 8 bases not matched to a gene; V was cut back by 4 bases and J by 6 bases. The CDR3 extends over 15 amino acids. The CDR3 is CASSLGAGVRNEQFF. The CDR3 nucleotides are TGCGCCAGCAGCCTCGGAGCGGGAGTCCGCAATGAGCAGTTCTTC.

This CDR3 is CASSPSWGEGTGELFF. CDR3 nucleotides: TGTGCCAGCAGCCCATCATGGGGAGAGGGCACCGGGGAGCTGTTTTTT. The chain is built from TRBV6-6 and TRBJ2-2, with D perhaps matching TRBD2 (5 bases). The V end lost 6 bases, the J end lost 4 bases, and 18 bases lay between the germline ends. The germline gives CDR1 MNHNY, CDR2 SVGAGI (reference sequence). The CDR3 spans 16 residues.

The table lists this clone with a few counts. The chain is built from TRBV7-8 and TRBJ2-1, with D possibly matching TRBD1 (6 bases). Trimming pared 1 base from V and 7 bases from J, leaving 11 bases between. The CDR3 consists of 14 residues. Germline CDR1 is SGHVS and CDR2 is FQNEAQ. In DNA, the CDR3 is TGTGCCAGCAGCTTAGTCCGGACAGTAAATGAGCAGTTCTTC. Amino acid sequence: CASSLVRTVNEQFF.

The chain carries TRBV10-3 and TRBJ2-7; 7 nucleotides agree with TRBD1. The CDR3 is made up of 15 amino acids. Trimming at V came to 4 bases and at J to 5 bases, leaving 11 bases not matched to a gene. Germline V gene data show CDR1 as ENHRY and CDR2 as SYGVKD. Written as DNA, the CDR3 is TGTGCCATCAGTGGGTCCCGTGACAGGGTCCACGAGCAGTACTTC. This sequence encodes CAISGSRDRVHEQYF.